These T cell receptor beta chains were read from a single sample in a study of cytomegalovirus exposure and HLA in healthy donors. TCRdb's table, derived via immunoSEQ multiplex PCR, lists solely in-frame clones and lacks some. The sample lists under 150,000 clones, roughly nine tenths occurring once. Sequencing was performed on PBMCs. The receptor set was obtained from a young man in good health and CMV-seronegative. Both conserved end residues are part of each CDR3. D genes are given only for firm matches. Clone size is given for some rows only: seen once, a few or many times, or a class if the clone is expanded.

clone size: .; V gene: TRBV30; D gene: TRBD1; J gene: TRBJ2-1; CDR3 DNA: TGTGCCTGGAGTCAGGGGGAAGTGAATGAGCAGTTCTTC; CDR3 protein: CAWSQGEVNEQFF
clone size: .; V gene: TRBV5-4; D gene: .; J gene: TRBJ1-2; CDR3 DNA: TGTGCCAGCAGGGAGGGAGGCGACTATGGCTACACCTTC; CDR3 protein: CASREGGDYGYTF
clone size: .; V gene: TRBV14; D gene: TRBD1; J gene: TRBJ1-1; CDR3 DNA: TGTGCCAGCAGCCCGCACAGGGGGGTCACTGAAGCTTTCTTT; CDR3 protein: CASSPHRGVTEAFF
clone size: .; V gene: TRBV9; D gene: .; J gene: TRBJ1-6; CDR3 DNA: TGTGCCAGCAGCGTAGGAGGTCGCCGAGGTAATTCACCCCTCCACTTT; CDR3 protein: CASSVGGRRGNSPLHF
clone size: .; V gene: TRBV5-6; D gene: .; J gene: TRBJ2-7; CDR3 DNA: TGTGCCAGCAGCTTATGGCAGTCCTACGAGCAGTACTTC; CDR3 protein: CASSLWQSYEQYF
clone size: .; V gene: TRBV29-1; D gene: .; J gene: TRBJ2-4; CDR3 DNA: TGCAGCGTTGTCCAGGGCATAGCCAAAAACATTCAGTACTTC; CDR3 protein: CSVVQGIAKNIQYF
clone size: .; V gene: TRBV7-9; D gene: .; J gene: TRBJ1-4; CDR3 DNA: TGTGCCACCAAGGACAGTTTTAATGAAAAACTGTTTTTT; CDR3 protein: CATKDSFNEKLFF
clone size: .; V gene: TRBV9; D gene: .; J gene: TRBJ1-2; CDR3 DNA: TGTGCCAGCAGCGTAGAGGGGCGCCCCTATGGCTACACCTTC; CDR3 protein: CASSVEGRPYGYTF
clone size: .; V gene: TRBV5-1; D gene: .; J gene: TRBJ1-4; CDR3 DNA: TGCGCCAGCAGCTCGGTAGGGAGCCTGAATGAAAAACTGTTTTTT; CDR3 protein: CASSSVGSLNEKLFF
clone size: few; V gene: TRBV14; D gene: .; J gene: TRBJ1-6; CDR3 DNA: TGTGCCAGCAGCCAAGAATGGGGCAGGGGTGGATCACCCCTCCACTTT; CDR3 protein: CASSQEWGRGGSPLHF
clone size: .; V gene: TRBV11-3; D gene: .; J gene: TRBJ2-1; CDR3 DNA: TGTGCCAGCAGCTCCACCAACTGGTGGGAGCAGTTCTTC; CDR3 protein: CASSSTNWWEQFF
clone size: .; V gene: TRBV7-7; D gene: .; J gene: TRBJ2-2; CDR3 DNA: TGTGCCAGCAGCTTAGCGCTAGGAAATGCGAACACCGGGGAGCTGTTTTTT; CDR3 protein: CASSLALGNANTGELFF
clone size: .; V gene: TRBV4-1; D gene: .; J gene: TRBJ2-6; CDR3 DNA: TGCGCCAGCAGCCTTGAGACTGGGGCCAACGTCCTGACTTTC; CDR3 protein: CASSLETGANVLTF
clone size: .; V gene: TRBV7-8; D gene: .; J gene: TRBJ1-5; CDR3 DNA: TGTGCCAGCAGCTTGACAGACAATCAGCCCCAGCATTTT; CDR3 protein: CASSLTDNQPQHF
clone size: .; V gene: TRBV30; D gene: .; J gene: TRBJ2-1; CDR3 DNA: TGTGCCTGGAGCGGGGAGCCCTCCTACAATGAGCAGTTCTTC; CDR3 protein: CAWSGEPSYNEQFF
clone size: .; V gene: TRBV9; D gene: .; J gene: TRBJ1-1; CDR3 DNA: TGTGCCAGCAGCGCTAACCCCTCGAGTCGGCGGTACACTGAAGCTTTCTTT; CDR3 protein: CASSANPSSRRYTEAFF
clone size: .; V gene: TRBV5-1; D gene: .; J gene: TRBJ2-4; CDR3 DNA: TGCGCCAGCAGCTTTTCCACAGGTAGCCTGAGAAACATTCAGTACTTC; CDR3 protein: CASSFSTGSLRNIQYF
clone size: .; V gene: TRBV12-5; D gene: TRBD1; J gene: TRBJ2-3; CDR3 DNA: TGTGCTAGTGGTTCTACAGGGGCCGCCCAGGGTACGCAGTATTTT; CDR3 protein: CASGSTGAAQGTQYF
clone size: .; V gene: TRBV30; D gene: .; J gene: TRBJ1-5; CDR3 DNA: TGTGCCTGGAGTGCACTGACAGGATCTCAGCCCCAGCATTTT; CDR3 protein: CAWSALTGSQPQHF
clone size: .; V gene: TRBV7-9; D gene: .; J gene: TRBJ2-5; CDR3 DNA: TGTGCCAGCAGCTCCCGAGAGACCCAGTACTTC; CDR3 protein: CASSSRETQYF
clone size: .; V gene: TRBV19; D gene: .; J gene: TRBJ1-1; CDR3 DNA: TGTGCCAGTAGTATTGGGACAAGCATGAACACTGAAGCTTTCTTT; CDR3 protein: CASSIGTSMNTEAFF
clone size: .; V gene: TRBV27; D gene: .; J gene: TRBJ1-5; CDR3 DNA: TGTGCCAGCAGTACCGACGGGACTCGGGGCCAGCCCCAGCATTTT; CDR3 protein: CASSTDGTRGQPQHF
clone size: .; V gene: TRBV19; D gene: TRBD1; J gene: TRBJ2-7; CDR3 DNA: TGTGCCAGTAGTCCCGGGACAGGGGGCTTCTACGAGCAGTACTTC; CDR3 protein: CASSPGTGGFYEQYF
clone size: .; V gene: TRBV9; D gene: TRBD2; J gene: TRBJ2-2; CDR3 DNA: TGTGCCAGCAGCCAAACATCTAGCGGGCAAATCACCGGGGAGCTGTTTTTT; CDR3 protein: CASSQTSSGQITGELFF